The sequence of this T cell receptor beta chain was determined in a study of cytomegalovirus exposure and HLA in healthy donors. Turning to the study itself: Membership in the Caucasian-associated ancestry cluster was found for about four fifths of roughly 400 genotyped donors. Study-level points and caveats: While the bulk of TCR sequences proved rare, some public TCRs turned up in many donors. Previous analysis showed most TCR beta V segments were productive about 87% or about 30% of the time. An ancestry cluster, one associated with Asian ancestry, reportedly showed fewer N-insertions than the roughly 670-donor mean in a later analysis.

A multiplex PCR was run with 60 Vbeta primers and 13 Jbeta primers. Sequencing was performed with immunoSEQ multiplex PCR; in TCRdb, only in-frame clones are kept and a portion is missing. The sample records under 130,000 clones, about 70% being singletons. Trimming took 7 bases from V and 0 from J; bases not matched to a gene: 21. Germline V gene data show CDR1 as SQVTM and CDR2 as ANQGSEA. The CDR3 length is 19 residues. About this clone: The antigen is unknown.

The sample was PBMCs. The V and J genes are TRBV29-1 and TRBJ1-3; 7 positions match TRBD1. The sequence was collected from a young man in good health and CMV-seronegative. In DNA, the CDR3 is TGCAGCGCACCCCGACCCAACAGGGGCCGGACCGTCTCTGGAAACACCATATATTTT. Its protein is CSAPRPNRGRTVSGNTIYF.